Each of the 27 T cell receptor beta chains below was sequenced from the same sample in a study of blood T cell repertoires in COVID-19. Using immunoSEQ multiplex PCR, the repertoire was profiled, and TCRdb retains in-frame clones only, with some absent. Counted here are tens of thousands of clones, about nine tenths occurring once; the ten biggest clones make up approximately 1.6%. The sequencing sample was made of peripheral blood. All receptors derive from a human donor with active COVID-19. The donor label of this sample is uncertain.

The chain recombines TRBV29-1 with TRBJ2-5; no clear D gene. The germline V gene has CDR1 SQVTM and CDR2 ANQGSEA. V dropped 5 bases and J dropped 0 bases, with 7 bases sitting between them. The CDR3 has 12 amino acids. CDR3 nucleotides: TGCAGCGTTACAGAGTACCAAGAGACCCAGTACTTC. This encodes CSVTEYQETQYF.

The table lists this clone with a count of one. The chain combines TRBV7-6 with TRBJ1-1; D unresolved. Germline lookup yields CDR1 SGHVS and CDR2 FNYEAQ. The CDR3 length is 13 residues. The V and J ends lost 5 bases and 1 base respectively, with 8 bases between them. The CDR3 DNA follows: TGTGCCAGCAGCATCCGACAGAACACTGAAGCTTTCTTT. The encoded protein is CASSIRQNTEAFF.

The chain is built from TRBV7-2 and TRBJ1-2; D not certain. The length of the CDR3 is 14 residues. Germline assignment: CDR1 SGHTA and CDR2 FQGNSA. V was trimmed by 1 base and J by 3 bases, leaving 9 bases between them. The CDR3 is CASSLVPGDYGYTF. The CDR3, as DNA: TGTGCCAGCAGCTTAGTCCCCGGGGACTATGGCTACACCTTC.

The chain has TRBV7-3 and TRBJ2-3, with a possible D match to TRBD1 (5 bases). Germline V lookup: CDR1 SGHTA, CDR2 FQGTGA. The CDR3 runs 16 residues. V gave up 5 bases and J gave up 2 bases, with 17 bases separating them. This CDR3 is CASSLYRDRDTDTQYF. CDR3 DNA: TGTGCCAGCAGCCTATACCGCGACAGAGACACAGATACGCAGTATTTT.

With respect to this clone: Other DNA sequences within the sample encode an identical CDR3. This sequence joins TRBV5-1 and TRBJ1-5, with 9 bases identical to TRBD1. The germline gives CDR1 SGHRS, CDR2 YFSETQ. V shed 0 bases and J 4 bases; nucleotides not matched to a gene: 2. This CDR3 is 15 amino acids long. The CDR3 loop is CASSLDGQGNQPQHF. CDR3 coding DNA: TGCGCCAGCAGCTTGGACGGACAGGGGAATCAGCCCCAGCATTTT. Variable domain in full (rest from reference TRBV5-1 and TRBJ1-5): KAGVTQTPRYLIKTRGQQVTLSCSPISGHRSVSWYQQTPGQGLQFLFEYFSETQRNKGNFPGRFSGRQFSNSRSEMNVSTLELGDSALYLCASSLDGQGNQPQHFGDGTRLSIL.

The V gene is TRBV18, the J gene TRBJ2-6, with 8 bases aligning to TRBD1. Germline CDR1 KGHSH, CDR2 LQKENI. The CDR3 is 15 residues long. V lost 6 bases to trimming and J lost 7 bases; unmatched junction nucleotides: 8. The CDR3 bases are TGTGCCAGCTCCGAAGGGACAGGCTTTGCCAACGTCCTGACTTTC. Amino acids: CASSEGTGFANVLTF.

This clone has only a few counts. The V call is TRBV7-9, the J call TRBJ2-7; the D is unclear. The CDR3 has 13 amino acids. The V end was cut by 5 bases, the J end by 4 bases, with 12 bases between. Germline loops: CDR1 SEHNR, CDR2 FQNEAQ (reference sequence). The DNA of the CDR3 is TGTGCCAGCAGCCATCAGACACCTTACGAGCAGTACTTC. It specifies CASSHQTPYEQYF. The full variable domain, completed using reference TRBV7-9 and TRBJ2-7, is DTGVSQNPRHKITKRGQNVTFRCDPISEHNRLYWYRQTLGQGPEFLTYFQNEAQLEKSRLLSDRFSAERPKGSFSTLEIQRTEQGDSAMYLCASSHQTPYEQYFGPGTRLTVT.

The CDR3: CASSLGVADRVTDTQYF. In DNA form, the CDR3 reads TGTGCCAGCAGCTTGGGGGTAGCGGACAGGGTCACAGATACGCAGTATTTT. The chain uses TRBV7-6 and TRBJ2-3, with TRBD1 matching over 8 bases. The CDR3 is 17 residues long. Germline V lookup: CDR1 SGHVS, CDR2 FNYEAQ. V lost 3 bases and J lost 2; bases outside the gene matches: 10.

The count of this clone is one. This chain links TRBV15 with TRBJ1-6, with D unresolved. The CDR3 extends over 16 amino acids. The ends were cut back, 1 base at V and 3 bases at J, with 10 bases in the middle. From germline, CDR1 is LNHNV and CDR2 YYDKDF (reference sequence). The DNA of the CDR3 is TGTGCCACCAGCAGAGGAAATCGAGACTATAATTCACCCCTCCACTTT. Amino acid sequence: CATSRGNRDYNSPLHF.

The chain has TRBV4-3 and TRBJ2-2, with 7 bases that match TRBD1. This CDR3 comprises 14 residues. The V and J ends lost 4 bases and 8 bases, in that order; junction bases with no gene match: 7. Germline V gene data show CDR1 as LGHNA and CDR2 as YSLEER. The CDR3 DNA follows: TGCGCCAGCAGCCTCGGCAGGGGGTTTGGGGAGCTGTTTTTT. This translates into CASSLGRGFGELFF.

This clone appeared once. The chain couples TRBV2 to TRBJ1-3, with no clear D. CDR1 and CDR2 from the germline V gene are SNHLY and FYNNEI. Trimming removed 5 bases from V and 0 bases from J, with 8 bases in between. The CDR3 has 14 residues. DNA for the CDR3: TGTGCCAGCAGTCACAAGTCCTCTGGAAACACCATATATTTT. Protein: CASSHKSSGNTIYF.

CDR3 nucleotides: TGTGCCAGCAGCTTAGCGGGGGGCAACTACAATGAGCAGTTCTTC. Its protein product is CASSLAGGNYNEQFF. This chain uses TRBV9 with TRBJ2-1; 10 bases match TRBD2. This CDR3 spans 15 amino acids. The V gene's germline CDR1 is SGDLS and CDR2 YYNGEE. V trimming: 4 bases; J trimming: 3 bases; junction bases outside the gene matches: 4.

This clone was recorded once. CDR3 nucleotides: TGTGCCAGCAGCGCGGGGACTGAATATGGCTACACCTTC. This translates into CASSAGTEYGYTF. The rearrangement joins TRBV9 to TRBJ1-2, with D possibly being TRBD1 (5 bases). The germline V and J ends were trimmed by 3 bases and 5 bases, with 11 bases remaining between them. Germline assignment: CDR1 SGDLS and CDR2 YYNGEE. The CDR3 is 13 residues long.

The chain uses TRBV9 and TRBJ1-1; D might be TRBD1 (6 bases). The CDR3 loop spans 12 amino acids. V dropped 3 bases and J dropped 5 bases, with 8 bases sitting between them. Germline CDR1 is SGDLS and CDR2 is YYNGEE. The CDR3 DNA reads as TGTGCCAGCAGCGCCAGGGGTACTGAAGCTTTCTTT. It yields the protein CASSARGTEAFF.

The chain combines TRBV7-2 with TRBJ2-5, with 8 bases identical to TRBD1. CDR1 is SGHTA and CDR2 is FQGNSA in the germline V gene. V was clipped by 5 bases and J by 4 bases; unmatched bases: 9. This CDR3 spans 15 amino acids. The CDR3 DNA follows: TGTGCCAGCAGCCAACAGGGGGGTGTTGGAGAGACCCAGTACTTC. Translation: CASSQQGGVGETQYF.

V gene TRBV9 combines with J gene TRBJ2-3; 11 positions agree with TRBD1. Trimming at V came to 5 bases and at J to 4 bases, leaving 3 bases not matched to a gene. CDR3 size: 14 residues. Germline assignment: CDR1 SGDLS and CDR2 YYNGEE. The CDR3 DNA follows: TGTGCCAGCAGAGGACAGGGGGCTGCAGATACGCAGTATTTT. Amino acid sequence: CASRGQGAADTQYF.

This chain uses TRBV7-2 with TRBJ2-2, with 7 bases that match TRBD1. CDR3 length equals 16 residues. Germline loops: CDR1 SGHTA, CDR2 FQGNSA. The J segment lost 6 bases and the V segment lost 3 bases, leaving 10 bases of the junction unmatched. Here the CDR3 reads CASSFLARGYSGELFF. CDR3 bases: TGTGCCAGCAGCTTTTTGGCCAGGGGGTATTCCGGGGAGCTGTTTTTT. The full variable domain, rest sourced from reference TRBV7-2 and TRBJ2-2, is GAGVSQSPSNKVTEKGKDVELRCDPISGHTALYWYRQSLGQGLEFLIYFQGNSAPDKSGLPSDRFSAERTGGSVSTLTIQRTQQEDSAVYLCASSFLARGYSGELFFGEGSRLTVL.

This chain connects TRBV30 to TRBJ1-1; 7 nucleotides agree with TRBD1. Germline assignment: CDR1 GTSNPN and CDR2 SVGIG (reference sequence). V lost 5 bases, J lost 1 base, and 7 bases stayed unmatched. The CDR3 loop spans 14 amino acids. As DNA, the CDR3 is TGTGCCTGGTTACTACAGGGGTCGAACACTGAAGCTTTCTTT. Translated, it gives CAWLLQGSNTEAFF. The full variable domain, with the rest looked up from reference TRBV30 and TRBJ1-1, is SQTIHQWPATLVQPVGSPLSLECTVEGTSNPNLYWYRQAAGRGLQLLFYSVGIGQISSEVPQNLSASRPQDRQFILSSKKLLLSDSGFYLCAWLLQGSNTEAFFGQGTRLTVV.

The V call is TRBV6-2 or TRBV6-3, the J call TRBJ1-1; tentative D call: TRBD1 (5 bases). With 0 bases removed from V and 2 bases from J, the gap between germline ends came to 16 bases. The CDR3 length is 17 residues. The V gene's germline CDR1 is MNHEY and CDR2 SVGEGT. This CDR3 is CASSYSLKGRKNTEAFF. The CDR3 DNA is TGTGCCAGCAGTTACTCCCTAAAGGGGCGGAAAAACACTGAAGCTTTCTTT.

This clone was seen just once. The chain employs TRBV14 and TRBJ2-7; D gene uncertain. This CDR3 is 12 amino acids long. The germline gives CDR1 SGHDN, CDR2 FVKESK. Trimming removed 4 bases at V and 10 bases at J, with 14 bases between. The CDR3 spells CASSRTPRSQYF. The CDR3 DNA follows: TGTGCCAGCAGCCGTACCCCTAGATCACAGTACTTC.

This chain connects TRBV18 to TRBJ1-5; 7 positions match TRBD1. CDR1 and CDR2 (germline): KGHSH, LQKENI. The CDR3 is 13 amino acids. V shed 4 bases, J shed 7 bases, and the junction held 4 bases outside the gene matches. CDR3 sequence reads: CASSLTGTQPQHF. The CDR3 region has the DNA TGTGCCAGCTCACTGACAGGGACCCAGCCCCAGCATTTT.

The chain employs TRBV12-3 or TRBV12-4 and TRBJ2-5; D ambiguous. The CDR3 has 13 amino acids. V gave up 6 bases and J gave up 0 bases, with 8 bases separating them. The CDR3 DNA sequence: TGTGCCAGCAGATACAAGTACCAAGAGACCCAGTACTTC. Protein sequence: CASRYKYQETQYF.

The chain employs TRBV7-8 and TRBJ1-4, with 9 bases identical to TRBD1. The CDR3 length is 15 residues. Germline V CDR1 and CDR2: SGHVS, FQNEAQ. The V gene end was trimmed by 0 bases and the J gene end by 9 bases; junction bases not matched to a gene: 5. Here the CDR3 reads CASSLAGTGFQKLFF. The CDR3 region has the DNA TGTGCCAGCAGCTTAGCGGGGACAGGGTTTCAAAAACTGTTTTTT.

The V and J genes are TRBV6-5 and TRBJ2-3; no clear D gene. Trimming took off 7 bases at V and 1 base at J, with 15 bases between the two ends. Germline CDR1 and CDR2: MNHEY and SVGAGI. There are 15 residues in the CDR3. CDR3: CASIPLRSGTDTQYF. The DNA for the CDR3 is TGTGCCAGCATTCCCCTGAGATCTGGCACAGATACGCAGTATTTT.

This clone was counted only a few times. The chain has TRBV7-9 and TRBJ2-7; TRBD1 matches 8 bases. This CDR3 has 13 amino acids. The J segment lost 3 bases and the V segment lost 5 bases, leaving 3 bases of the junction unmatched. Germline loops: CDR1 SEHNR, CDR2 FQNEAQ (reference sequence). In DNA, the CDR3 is TGTGCCAGCAGCACCGGGACAGGCTACGAGCAGTACTTC. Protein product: CASSTGTGYEQYF. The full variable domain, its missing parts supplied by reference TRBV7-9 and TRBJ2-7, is DTGVSQNPRHKITKRGQNVTFRCDPISEHNRLYWYRQTLGQGPEFLTYFQNEAQLEKSRLLSDRFSAERPKGSFSTLEIQRTEQGDSAMYLCASSTGTGYEQYFGPGTRLTVT.

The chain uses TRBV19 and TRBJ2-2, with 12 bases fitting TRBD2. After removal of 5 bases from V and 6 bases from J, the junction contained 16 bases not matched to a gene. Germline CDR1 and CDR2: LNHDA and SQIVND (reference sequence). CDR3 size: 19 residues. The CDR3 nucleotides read TGTGCCAGTAGTCCACAGGTCGAACTGCTAGCGGGGGGGCCCGGGGAGCTGTTTTTT. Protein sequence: CASSPQVELLAGGPGELFF.

This chain's CDR3 is CASSLSGSGNTIYF. In nucleotides, the CDR3 is TGTGCCAGCAGCTTGTCGGGTTCTGGAAACACCATATATTTT. The rearrangement uses TRBV7-2 and TRBJ1-3; D call uncertain. V was clipped by 3 bases and J by 1 base, with 7 bases between them. Germline V gives CDR1 SGHTA, CDR2 FQGNSA. CDR3 size: 14 residues.